The rows below give T cell receptor beta chains drawn from one sample of a study of regulatory T cells in long-lasting Graves disease. TCRdb re-called the multiplex PCR reads with MiXCR, one entry per CDR3 protein. The table lists about 660,000 distinct CDR3 sequences, roughly 30% of them singletons. This specimen consisted of peripheral blood mononuclear cells (PBMCs), obtained when the disease was refractory, from a patient treated with antithyroid drugs. Source of these receptors: a female donor with Graves disease. The CDR3 runs from the conserved cysteine through the conserved F or W. A D gene is named only where the DNA matches it firmly. Rows give clone size only sometimes, using once, few, many, or a class for an expanded clone.

clone size: many
J gene: TRBJ2-7
V gene: TRBV12-3/TRBV12-4
CDR3 length: 12
D gene: .
CDR3 protein: CASSPDSYEQYF
CDR3 DNA: TGTGCCAGCAGTCCTGACAGCTACGAGCAGTACTTC

clone size: .
J gene: TRBJ2-7
V gene: TRBV4-2
CDR3 length: 17
D gene: TRBD2
CDR3 protein: CASSQDPIGLADHEQYF
CDR3 DNA: TGTGCCAGCAGCCAAGATCCGATCGGACTAGCGGACCACGAGCAGTACTTC

clone size: .
J gene: TRBJ2-5
V gene: TRBV27
CDR3 length: 14
D gene: .
CDR3 protein: CASSYGRSEETQYF
CDR3 DNA: TGTGCCAGCAGTTACGGGAGATCAGAAGAGACCCAGTACTTC

clone size: few
J gene: TRBJ1-4
V gene: TRBV15
CDR3 length: 16
D gene: .
CDR3 protein: CATSRLRPGNNEKLFF
CDR3 DNA: TGTGCCACCAGCAGACTTCGACCGGGGAATAATGAAAAACTGTTTTTT

clone size: many
J gene: TRBJ2-5
V gene: TRBV2
CDR3 length: 13
D gene: .
CDR3 protein: CASNRAQQETQYF
CDR3 DNA: TGTGCCAGCAACAGGGCACAGCAAGAGACCCAGTACTTC

clone size: .
J gene: TRBJ2-2
V gene: TRBV27
CDR3 length: 16
D gene: TRBD2
CDR3 protein: CASEGLAGVNTGELFF
CDR3 DNA: TGTGCCAGCGAGGGACTAGCGGGAGTGAACACCGGGGAGCTGTTTTTT

clone size: few
J gene: TRBJ1-4
V gene: TRBV18
CDR3 length: 12
D gene: .
CDR3 protein: CASSPDSEKLFF
CDR3 DNA: TGTGCCAGCTCCCCGGACAGTGAAAAACTGTTTTTT

clone size: .
J gene: TRBJ2-1
V gene: TRBV7-9
CDR3 length: 16
D gene: TRBD2
CDR3 protein: CASSRIIAGDYNEQFF
CDR3 DNA: TGTGCCAGCAGCCGTATTATAGCGGGGGACTACAATGAGCAGTTCTTC

clone size: few
J gene: TRBJ2-7
V gene: TRBV7-9
CDR3 length: 13
D gene: TRBD2
CDR3 protein: CASSYREGYEQYF
CDR3 DNA: TGTGCCAGCAGTTATCGGGAGGGTTACGAGCAGTACTTC

clone size: .
J gene: TRBJ1-2
V gene: TRBV7-6
CDR3 length: 13
D gene: TRBD1
CDR3 protein: CASRSGTGDGYTF
CDR3 DNA: TGTGCCAGCAGATCTGGGACAGGGGATGGCTACACCTTC

clone size: .
J gene: TRBJ2-5
V gene: TRBV25-1
CDR3 length: 12
D gene: TRBD1
CDR3 protein: CASGQAKETQYF
CDR3 DNA: TGTGCCAGCGGACAGGCAAAAGAGACCCAGTACTTC

clone size: few
J gene: TRBJ2-5
V gene: TRBV6-1
CDR3 length: 11
D gene: .
CDR3 protein: CASSPGPTKYF
CDR3 DNA: TGTGCCAGCAGTCCCGGGCCCACGAAGTACTTC

clone size: few
J gene: TRBJ1-1
V gene: TRBV7-2
CDR3 length: 13
D gene: .
CDR3 protein: CASSSRPQGLAFF
CDR3 DNA: TGTGCCAGCAGCTCCCGGCCCCAGGGGTTAGCTTTCTTT

clone size: .
J gene: TRBJ1-2
V gene: TRBV28
CDR3 length: 13
D gene: TRBD1
CDR3 protein: CASQGQPAGGYTF
CDR3 DNA: TGTGCCAGCCAGGGACAGCCGGCTGGTGGCTACACCTTC

clone size: .
J gene: TRBJ2-5
V gene: TRBV6-2/TRBV6-3
CDR3 length: 14
D gene: .
CDR3 protein: CASSQFGSAETQYF
CDR3 DNA: TGTGCCAGCAGCCAGTTTGGTAGCGCGGAGACCCAGTACTTC

clone size: .
J gene: TRBJ2-5
V gene: TRBV29-1
CDR3 length: 13
D gene: .
CDR3 protein: CSVGRGARETQYF
CDR3 DNA: TGCAGCGTTGGCCGGGGGGCGCGGGAGACCCAGTACTTC

clone size: many
J gene: TRBJ1-5
V gene: TRBV2
CDR3 length: 14
D gene: .
CDR3 protein: CASKSVVLDQPQHF
CDR3 DNA: TGTGCCAGCAAGAGCGTGGTGCTAGATCAGCCCCAGCATTTT

clone size: .
J gene: TRBJ2-2
V gene: TRBV3-1
CDR3 length: 15
D gene: .
CDR3 protein: CASSQGPRGTGELFF
CDR3 DNA: TGTGCCAGCAGCCAAGGTCCCAGGGGCACCGGGGAGCTGTTTTTT

clone size: few
J gene: TRBJ2-5
V gene: TRBV5-1
CDR3 length: 14
D gene: TRBD2
CDR3 protein: CASRTSGVWETQYF
CDR3 DNA: TGCGCCAGCCGCACTAGCGGAGTGTGGGAGACCCAGTACTTC

clone size: .
J gene: TRBJ1-2
V gene: TRBV12-3/TRBV12-4
CDR3 length: 13
D gene: .
CDR3 protein: CANSLTSKYGYTF
CDR3 DNA: TGTGCCAACAGTTTAACCAGTAAATATGGCTACACCTTC